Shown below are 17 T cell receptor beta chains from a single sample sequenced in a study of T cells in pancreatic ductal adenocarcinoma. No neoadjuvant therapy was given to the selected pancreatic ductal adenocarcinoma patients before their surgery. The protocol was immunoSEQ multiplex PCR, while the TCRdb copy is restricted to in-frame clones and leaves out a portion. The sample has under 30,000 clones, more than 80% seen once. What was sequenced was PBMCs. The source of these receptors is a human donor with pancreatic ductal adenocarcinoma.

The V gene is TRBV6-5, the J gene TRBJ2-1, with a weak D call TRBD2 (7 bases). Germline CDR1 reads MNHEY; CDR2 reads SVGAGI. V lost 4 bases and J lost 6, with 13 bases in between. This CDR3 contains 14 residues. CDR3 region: CASSSSGGLNEQFF. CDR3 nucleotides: TGTGCCAGCAGTTCCTCCGGGGGGCTCAATGAGCAGTTCTTC.

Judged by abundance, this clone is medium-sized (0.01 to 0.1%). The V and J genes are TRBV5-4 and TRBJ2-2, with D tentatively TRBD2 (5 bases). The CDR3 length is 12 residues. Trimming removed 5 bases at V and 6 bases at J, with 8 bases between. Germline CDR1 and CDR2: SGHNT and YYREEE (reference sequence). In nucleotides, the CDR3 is TGTGCCAGCAGAGGAGGATCCGGGGAGCTGTTTTTT. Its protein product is CASRGGSGELFF.

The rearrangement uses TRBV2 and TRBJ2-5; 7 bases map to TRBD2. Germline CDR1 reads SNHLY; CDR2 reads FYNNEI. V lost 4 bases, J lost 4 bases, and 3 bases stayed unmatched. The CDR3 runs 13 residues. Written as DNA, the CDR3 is TGTGCCAGCAGTGGACTAGCAGGAGAGACCCAGTACTTC. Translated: CASSGLAGETQYF.

The CDR3 coding sequence is TGTGCCAGTAGTATTACAATGAACACTGAAGCTTTCTTT. This encodes CASSITMNTEAFF. The rearrangement joins TRBV19 to TRBJ1-1; D gene unclear. The CDR3 is made up of 13 amino acids. CDR1 and CDR2 (germline): LNHDA, SQIVND (reference sequence). Trimming took 3 bases from V and 0 from J, leaving 5 bases between them.

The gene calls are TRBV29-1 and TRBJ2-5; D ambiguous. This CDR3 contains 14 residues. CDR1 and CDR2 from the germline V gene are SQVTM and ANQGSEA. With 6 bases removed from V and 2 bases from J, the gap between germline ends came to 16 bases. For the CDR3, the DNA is TGCAGCGTCCCCGCTACAGAGCTACAAGAGACCCAGTACTTC. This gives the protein CSVPATELQETQYF. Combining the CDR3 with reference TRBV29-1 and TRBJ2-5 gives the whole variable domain SAVISQKPSRDICQRGTSLTIQCQVDSQVTMMFWYRQQPGQSLTLIATANQGSEATYESGFVIDKFPISRPNLTFSTLTVSNMSPEDSSIYLCSVPATELQETQYFGPGTRLLVL.

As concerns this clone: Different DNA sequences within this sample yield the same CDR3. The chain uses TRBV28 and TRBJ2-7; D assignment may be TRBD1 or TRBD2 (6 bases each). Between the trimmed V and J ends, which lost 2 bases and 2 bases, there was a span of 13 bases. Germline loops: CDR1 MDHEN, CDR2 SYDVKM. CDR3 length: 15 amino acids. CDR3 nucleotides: TGTGCCAGCAGTTTACTCCCGGGGGCGGCCTACGAGCAGTACTTC. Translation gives CASSLLPGAAYEQYF. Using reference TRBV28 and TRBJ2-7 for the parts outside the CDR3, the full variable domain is DVKVTQSSRYLVKRTGEKVFLECVQDMDHENMFWYRQDPGLGLRLIYFSYDVKMKEKGDIPEGYSVSREKKERFSLILESASTNQTSMYLCASSLLPGAAYEQYFGPGTRLTVT.

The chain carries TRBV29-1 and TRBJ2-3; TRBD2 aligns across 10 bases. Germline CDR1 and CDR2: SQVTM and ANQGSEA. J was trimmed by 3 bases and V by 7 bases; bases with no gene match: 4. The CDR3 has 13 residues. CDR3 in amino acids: CSGVSGRTDTQYF. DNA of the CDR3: TGCAGCGGGGTTAGCGGGAGGACAGATACGCAGTATTTT.

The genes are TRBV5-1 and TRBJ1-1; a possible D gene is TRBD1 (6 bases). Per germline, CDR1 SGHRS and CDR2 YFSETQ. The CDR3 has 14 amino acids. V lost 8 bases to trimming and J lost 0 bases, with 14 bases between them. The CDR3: CASQGSTMNTEAFF. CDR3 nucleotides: TGCGCCAGTCAGGGGTCTACGATGAACACTGAAGCTTTCTTT.

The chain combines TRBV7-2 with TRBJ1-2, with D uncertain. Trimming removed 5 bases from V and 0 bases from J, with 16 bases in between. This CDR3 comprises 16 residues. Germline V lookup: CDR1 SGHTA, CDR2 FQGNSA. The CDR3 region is CASSPSEARSNYGYTF. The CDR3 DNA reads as TGTGCCAGCAGCCCATCTGAGGCCCGCTCTAACTATGGCTACACCTTC.

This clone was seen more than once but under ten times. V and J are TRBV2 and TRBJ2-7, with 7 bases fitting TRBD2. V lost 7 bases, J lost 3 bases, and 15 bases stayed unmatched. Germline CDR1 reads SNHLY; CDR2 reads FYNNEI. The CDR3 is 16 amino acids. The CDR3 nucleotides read TGTGCCAGCAAGCGGGACCTACCAACGACTAACTACGAGCAGTACTTC. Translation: CASKRDLPTTNYEQYF.

The CDR3 DNA sequence: TGTGCCTGGAGTCCCTCGGGGGCGACTGAAGCTTTCTTT. Its translation is CAWSPSGATEAFF. The V gene is TRBV30, the J gene TRBJ1-1; a weak D match, TRBD1 (6 bases). The CDR3 loop spans 13 amino acids. V was pared by 2 bases and J by 5 bases, with 12 bases between. The germline gives CDR1 GTSNPN, CDR2 SVGIG (reference sequence).

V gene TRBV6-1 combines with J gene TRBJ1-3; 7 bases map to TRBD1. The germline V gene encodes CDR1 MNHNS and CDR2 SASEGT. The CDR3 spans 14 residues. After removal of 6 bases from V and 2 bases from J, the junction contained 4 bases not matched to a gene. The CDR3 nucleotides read TGTGCCAGCAGAGGGGGCGGCGCTGGAAACACCATATATTTT. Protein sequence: CASRGGGAGNTIYF.

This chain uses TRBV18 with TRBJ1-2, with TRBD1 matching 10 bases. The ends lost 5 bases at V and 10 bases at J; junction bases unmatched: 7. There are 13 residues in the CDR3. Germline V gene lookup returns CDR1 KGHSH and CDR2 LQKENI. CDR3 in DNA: TGTGCCAGCTCAGCGAGGGACAGGGGTCACTACACCTTC. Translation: CASSARDRGHYTF.

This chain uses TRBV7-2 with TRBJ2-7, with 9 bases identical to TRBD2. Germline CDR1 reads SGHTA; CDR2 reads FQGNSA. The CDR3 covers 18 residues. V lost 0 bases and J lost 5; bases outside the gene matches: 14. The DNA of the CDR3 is TGTGCCAGCAGCTTAGCCCCCGGTTTTAGCGGGAGAGGGGACGAGCAGTACTTC. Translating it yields CASSLAPGFSGRGDEQYF.

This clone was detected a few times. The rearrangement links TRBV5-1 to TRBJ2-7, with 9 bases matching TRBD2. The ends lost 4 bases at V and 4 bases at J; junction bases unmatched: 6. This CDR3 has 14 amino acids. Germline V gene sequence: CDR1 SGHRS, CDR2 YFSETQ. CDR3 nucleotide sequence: TGCGCCAGCAGCGTTAGCGGGAGCCCTTACGAGCAGTACTTC. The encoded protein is CASSVSGSPYEQYF.

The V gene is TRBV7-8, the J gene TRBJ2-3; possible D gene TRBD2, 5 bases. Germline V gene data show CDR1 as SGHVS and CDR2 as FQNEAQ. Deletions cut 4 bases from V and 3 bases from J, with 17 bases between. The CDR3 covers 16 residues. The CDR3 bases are TGTGCCAGCAGCTCCCCACTGAGCGGATCGACAGATACGCAGTATTTT. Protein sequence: CASSSPLSGSTDTQYF.

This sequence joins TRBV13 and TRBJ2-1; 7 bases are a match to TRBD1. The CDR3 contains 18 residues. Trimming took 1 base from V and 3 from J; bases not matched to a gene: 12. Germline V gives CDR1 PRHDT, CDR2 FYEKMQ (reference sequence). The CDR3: CASSLEIMRGQRYNEQFF. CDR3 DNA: TGTGCCAGCAGCTTAGAGATTATGAGGGGACAGCGCTACAATGAGCAGTTCTTC.